This T cell receptor beta chain appears in the sequencing data of a study of blood T cell repertoires in COVID-19. The CDR3 sequence is 16 residues long. The ends lost 2 bases at V and 6 bases at J; junction bases unmatched: 11. The germline CDR1 and CDR2 sequences are SGHRS and YFSETQ. Some clones are missing from TCRdb's copy, which holds only in-frame ones; the method was immunoSEQ multiplex PCR. The repertoire holds around 94,000 clones, 75% to 95% seen once, with less than 4.5% in the top ten. V gene TRBV5-1 combines with J gene TRBJ2-7, with 10 bases aligning to TRBD2. This TCR was sampled from a man aged 18 to 30 with acute or convalescent COVID-19. The sequencing sample was made of peripheral blood. The CDR3 bases are TGCGCCAGCAGCTTAAATCCTAGCGGGAGTCCCGGCGAGCAGTACTTC. Its protein product is CASSLNPSGSPGEQYF.